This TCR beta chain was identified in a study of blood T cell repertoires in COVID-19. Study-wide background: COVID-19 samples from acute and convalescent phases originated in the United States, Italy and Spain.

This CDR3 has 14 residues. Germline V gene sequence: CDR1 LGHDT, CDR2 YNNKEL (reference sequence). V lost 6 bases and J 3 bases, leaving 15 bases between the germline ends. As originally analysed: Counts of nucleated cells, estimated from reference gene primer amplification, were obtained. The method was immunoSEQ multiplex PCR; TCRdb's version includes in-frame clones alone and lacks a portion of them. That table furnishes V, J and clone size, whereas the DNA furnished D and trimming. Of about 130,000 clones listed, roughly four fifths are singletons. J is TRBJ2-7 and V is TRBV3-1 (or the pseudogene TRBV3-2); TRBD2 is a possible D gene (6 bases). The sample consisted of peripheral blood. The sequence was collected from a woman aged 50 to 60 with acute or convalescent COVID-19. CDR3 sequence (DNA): TGTGCCAGCAGTCACGGGACTCTGGACTACGAGCAGTACTTC. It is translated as CASSHGTLDYEQYF.